This record looks at one T cell receptor (beta chain) sequence and its context. The antigen is undetermined. This sample stems from a study of post-analysis software for immune sequencing data. Background on the study: Courses of disease covered relapsing-remitting, secondary progressive and progressive-relapsing multiple sclerosis. General study findings and limits: Relative to controls, patients had about 5 TRBV segments at higher frequency, with TRBV5-6, TRBV5-1 and TRBV20-1 among these. The normalized Chao1 diversity of multiple sclerosis patients was significantly lower than that of controls.

Germline CDR1 SGHRS, CDR2 YFSETQ. V was clipped by 2 bases and J by 7 bases, with 15 bases between them. The CDR3 runs to 15 residues. The TCR beta cDNA libraries contained unique molecular identifiers. Researchers reported roughly 0.5 million cDNA molecules coming from around 1 to 9.1 million T cells. Via MiXCR, TCRdb re-called the PCR reads, giving one row per CDR3 protein. The data hold approximately 730,000 distinct CDR3 sequences, with less than 35% observed a single time. The sequenced material came from blood. The TCR sequence derives from a girl aged 5-17 years with multiple sclerosis. The chain carries TRBV5-1 and TRBJ2-2; a possible D gene is TRBD1 (6 bases). The CDR3 region is CASSFPRGENGELFF. In nucleotides, the CDR3 is TGCGCCAGCAGCTTTCCCAGGGGAGAGAACGGGGAGCTGTTTTTT.